This record covers a single TCR beta chain. The entry originates in a study of blood T cell repertoires in COVID-19. Germline V gene sequence: CDR1 SEHNR, CDR2 FQNEAQ (reference sequence). Trimming removed 5 bases at V and 0 bases at J, with 11 bases between. The CDR3 extends over 15 amino acids. Study processing details: Amplifying reference gene primers gave estimates of nucleated cell counts. TCRdb keeps only in-frame clones here, not all; method: immunoSEQ multiplex PCR. The D gene and trimming were derived from the DNA, and the V and J assignments and clone size from that table. The sample consists of approximately 220,000 clones, 88% of them appearing once. Recovery among Cohort 3 donors was established by two negative PCRs, clearance, or symptom resolution.

The clonotype originates from a woman in her thirties who had recovered from COVID-19. The chain recombines TRBV7-9 with TRBJ2-1, with a possible D match to TRBD2 (5 bases). The sequenced material came from PBMCs or T cells enriched from blood (not recorded which). The CDR3 DNA follows: TGTGCCAGCAGCCGAGGACTCGTCTCCTACAATGAGCAGTTCTTC. Its translation: CASSRGLVSYNEQFF.